These 4 T cell receptor beta chains came from one sample sequenced in a study of control samples from healthy donors and cancer patients. Using immunoSEQ multiplex PCR, the repertoire was profiled, and TCRdb retains in-frame clones only, with some absent. The table lists about 160,000 clones, 90% to 95% of them singletons. The sequenced sample was blood. These receptors all stem from a woman between 40 and 55 years old in good health.

The chain is built from TRBV7-8 and TRBJ1-6, with 10 nucleotides matching TRBD1. The V segment lost 3 bases and the J segment 6 bases; nucleotides outside the gene matches: 11. The CDR3 is 18 residues long. In germline, CDR1 is SGHVS, CDR2 FQNEAQ. The CDR3 sequence: CASSFFTTRDRGNSPLHF. As DNA, the CDR3 is TGTGCCAGCAGCTTTTTTACTACGCGGGACAGGGGTAATTCACCCCTCCACTTT.

The chain uses TRBV5-4 and TRBJ1-1; D is unclear. There are 14 residues in the CDR3. Trimming stripped 4 bases from V and 5 bases from J, with 15 bases between. Germline V gene data show CDR1 as SGHNT and CDR2 as YYREEE (reference sequence). The CDR3 protein is CASSRGGIPTEAFF. CDR3 nucleotides: TGTGCCAGCAGCCGCGGAGGGATTCCTACTGAAGCTTTCTTT.

The chain joins TRBV11-3 to TRBJ2-5, with D possibly matching TRBD1 (6 bases). The CDR3 has 14 amino acids. Germline V gene data show CDR1 as SGHNT and CDR2 as YENEEA. Trimming shortened V by 3 bases and J by 1 base, and 9 bases separated the two germline ends. In DNA form, the CDR3 reads TGTGCCAGCAGCTTTACAGGGAGCCAAGAGACCCAGTACTTC. The encoded protein is CASSFTGSQETQYF.

The rearrangement links TRBV19 to TRBJ2-7; 8 bases agree with TRBD1. Germline trimming cut 9 bases from V and 5 bases from J; bases unmatched to any gene: 6. Looked up from germline, CDR1 is LNHDA and CDR2 is SQIVND (reference sequence). CDR3 length: 12 amino acids. The CDR3 protein is CASADRAHEQYF. CDR3 coding DNA: TGTGCCAGCGCGGACAGGGCCCACGAGCAGTACTTC.